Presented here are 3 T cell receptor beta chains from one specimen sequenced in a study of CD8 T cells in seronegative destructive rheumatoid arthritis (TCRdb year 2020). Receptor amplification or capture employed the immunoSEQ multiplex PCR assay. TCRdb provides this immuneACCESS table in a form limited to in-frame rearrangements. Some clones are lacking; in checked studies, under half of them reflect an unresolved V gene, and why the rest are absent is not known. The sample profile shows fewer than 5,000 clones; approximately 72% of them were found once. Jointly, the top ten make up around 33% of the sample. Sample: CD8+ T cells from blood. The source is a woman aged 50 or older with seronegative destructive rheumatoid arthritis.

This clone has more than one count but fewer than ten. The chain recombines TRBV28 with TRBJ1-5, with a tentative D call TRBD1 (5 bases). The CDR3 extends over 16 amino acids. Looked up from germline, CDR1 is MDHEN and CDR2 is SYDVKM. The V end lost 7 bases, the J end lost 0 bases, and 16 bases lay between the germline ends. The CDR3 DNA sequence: TGTGCCAGCATCCCTGGGGCGAGTTATAGCAATCAGCCCCAGCATTTT. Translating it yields CASIPGASYSNQPQHF.

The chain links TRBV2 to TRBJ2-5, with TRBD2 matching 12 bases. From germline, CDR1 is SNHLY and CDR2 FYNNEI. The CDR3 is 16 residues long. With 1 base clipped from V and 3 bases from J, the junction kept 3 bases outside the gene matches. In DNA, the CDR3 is TGTGCCAGCAGTGAAGGACTAGCGGGGGAAAAAGAGACCCAGTACTTC. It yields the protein CASSEGLAGEKETQYF.

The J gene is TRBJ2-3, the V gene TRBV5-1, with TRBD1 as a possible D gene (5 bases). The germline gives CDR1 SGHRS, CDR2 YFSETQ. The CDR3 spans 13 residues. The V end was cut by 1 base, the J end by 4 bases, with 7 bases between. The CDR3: CASSLWGSDTQYF. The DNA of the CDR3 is TGCGCCAGCAGCTTGTGGGGCTCAGATACGCAGTATTTT.